The clone carrying this TCR beta chain occurred a few times. CDR1 LGHDT and CDR2 YNNKEL come from the germline V gene (reference sequence). CDR3 length: 15 residues. V trimming: 5 bases; J trimming: 3 bases; junction bases outside the gene matches: 7. From the 5' RACE reads, TCRdb called clonotypes with MiXCR, one entry per CDR3 protein. Of 400,000 to 600,000 distinct CDR3 sequences detected, 20% to 25% appear once; the ten largest clones hold 0.4% to 0.6%. The source of the sample is a study of identical twins. These same data were also listed under a study on yellow fever vaccine responses in identical twins.

The sample taken for sequencing was CD4+ T cells sorted from blood. The rearrangement joins TRBV3-1 to TRBJ2-7; 10 bases agree with TRBD2. The TCR was taken from a woman aged 18-30 years in good health. This chain's CDR3 is CASSEPGTSVYEQYF. Written as DNA, the CDR3 is TGTGCCAGCAGCGAACCCGGGACTAGCGTCTACGAGCAGTACTTC.